These 32 T cell receptor beta chains were all obtained from the same sample, sequenced in a study of control samples from healthy donors and cancer patients. Repertoires were generated with immunoSEQ multiplex PCR, while TCRdb's copy carries only in-frame clones and drops some. In the table there are more than 30,000 clones, around 83% of which are singletons. Sequencing was performed on PBMCs. These receptors were collected from a woman aged 55-69 years with lung cancer.

The rearrangement joins TRBV6-2 or TRBV6-3 to TRBJ2-5; a possible D gene is TRBD2 (6 bases). V was trimmed by 2 bases and J by 5 bases, leaving 15 bases between them. Looked up from germline, CDR1 is MNHEY and CDR2 is SVGEGT. This CDR3 is built from 15 residues. The CDR3 loop reads CASSYKGRDWETQYF. CDR3 nucleotide sequence: TGTGCCAGCAGTTACAAGGGGCGGGATTGGGAGACCCAGTACTTC.

The chain couples TRBV18 to TRBJ2-7, with 8 bases fitting TRBD1. This CDR3 is 15 amino acids long. Losses at the gene ends were 3 bases for V and 6 bases for J; bases not matched to a gene: 10. Germline CDR1 reads KGHSH; CDR2 reads LQKENI. The CDR3 sequence is CASSPTTGERGEQYF. The CDR3 DNA reads as TGTGCCAGCTCACCTACGACAGGGGAGCGAGGCGAGCAGTACTTC.

This clone was recorded a few times. V is TRBV12-3 or TRBV12-4 and J is TRBJ1-2, with D tentatively TRBD1 (5 bases). With 3 bases removed from V and 8 bases from J, the gap between germline ends came to 7 bases. The CDR3 is 11 amino acids. CDR3 amino acids: CASSLGGGYTF. In nucleotides, the CDR3 is TGTGCCAGCAGTTTGGGGGGAGGCTACACCTTC.

V gene TRBV12-3 or TRBV12-4 combines with J gene TRBJ1-2; the D is unclear. Trimming removed 3 bases at V and 3 bases at J, with 8 bases between. CDR3 length: 13 amino acids. CDR3 region: CASSLNRHYGYTF. The CDR3, as DNA: TGTGCCAGCAGTTTGAACAGACACTATGGCTACACCTTC.

This clone was detected once. V and J are TRBV6-5 and TRBJ2-7; 9 nucleotides match TRBD1. J lost 5 bases, V lost 6 bases, and 2 bases had no gene match. Germline assignment: CDR1 MNHEY and CDR2 SVGAGI. This CDR3 is built from 12 residues. The CDR3 nucleotides read TGTGCCAGCAGGGACAGGGGAGACGAGCAGTACTTC. Protein product: CASRDRGDEQYF.

The CDR3 nucleotides are TGTGCCAGCACCGTTTTTCGGAGGGGGTCAAAACTGTTTTTT. It encodes CASTVFRRGSKLFF. The chain combines TRBV7-7 with TRBJ1-4; a weak D match, TRBD1 (6 bases). Trimming stripped 7 bases from V and 10 bases from J, with 19 bases between. From germline, CDR1 is SSHAT and CDR2 FNYEAQ (reference sequence). The CDR3 consists of 14 residues.

V usage is TRBV27 and J usage is TRBJ2-1; D is possibly TRBD2 (5 bases). The CDR3 sequence is 15 residues long. Germline V gene sequence: CDR1 MNHEY, CDR2 SMNVEV (reference sequence). Trimming took 0 bases from V and 1 from J, leaving 7 bases between them. The CDR3 is CASSLSGRSYNEQFF. DNA of the CDR3: TGTGCCAGCAGTTTATCGGGGAGATCCTACAATGAGCAGTTCTTC.

A single count supports this clone. The chain recombines TRBV19 with TRBJ1-1, with D hard to call. Germline V gene lookup returns CDR1 LNHDA and CDR2 SQIVND (reference sequence). The CDR3 contains 14 residues. V was pared by 7 bases and J by 2 bases, with 14 bases between. In nucleotides, the CDR3 is TGTGCCAGTACCGTCGGCAGGAGAAACACTGAAGCTTTCTTT. Translation gives CASTVGRRNTEAFF.

This rearrangement joins TRBV19 to TRBJ2-1; TRBD1 is a possible D gene (6 bases). Trimming stripped 5 bases from V and 3 bases from J, with 17 bases between. From germline, CDR1 is LNHDA and CDR2 SQIVND (reference sequence). This CDR3 has 16 residues. Here the CDR3 reads CASSPPSGADYNEQFF. CDR3 sequence (DNA): TGTGCCAGTAGTCCTCCTTCAGGGGCTGACTACAATGAGCAGTTCTTC.

There are a few counts of this clone. This chain links TRBV7-2 with TRBJ2-7; 10 bases line up with TRBD2. CDR3 length equals 14 residues. Germline CDR1 is SGHTA and CDR2 is FQGNSA. The J segment lost 5 bases and the V segment lost 5 bases, leaving 6 bases of the junction unmatched. The CDR3 DNA is TGTGCCAGCAGCACCGGCCTAGCGGGAGACGAGCAGTACTTC. Amino acid sequence: CASSTGLAGDEQYF.

This chain joins TRBV6-5 and TRBJ2-5, with unresolved D. V was clipped by 7 bases and J by 2 bases, with 14 bases between them. Germline V gene data show CDR1 as MNHEY and CDR2 as SVGAGI. The CDR3 is 14 residues long. CDR3 coding DNA: TGTGCCAGCAATAATGCGCCCCGACAAGAGACCCAGTACTTC. Translation: CASNNAPRQETQYF.

The J gene is TRBJ2-1, the V gene TRBV7-2; TRBD1 aligns across 8 bases. Germline CDR1 is SGHTA and CDR2 is FQGNSA. Unmatched junction bases numbered 4, after V lost 6 bases and J lost 9 bases. This CDR3 is 12 amino acids long. CDR3 sequence: CASRRQGTEQFF. In DNA form, the CDR3 reads TGTGCCAGCAGAAGACAGGGGACTGAGCAGTTCTTC. Filled out from reference TRBV7-2 and TRBJ2-1, the complete variable domain reads GAGVSQSPSNKVTEKGKDVELRCDPISGHTALYWYRQSLGQGLEFLIYFQGNSAPDKSGLPSDRFSAERTGGSVSTLTIQRTQQEDSAVYLCASRRQGTEQFFGPGTRLTVL.

The rearrangement uses TRBV2 and TRBJ2-7; D ambiguous. CDR1 SNHLY and CDR2 FYNNEI come from the germline V gene. Between the trimmed V and J ends, which lost 6 bases and 13 bases, there was a span of 19 bases. This CDR3 spans 12 amino acids. Here the CDR3 reads CASRVDVRLHYF. The DNA of the CDR3 is TGTGCCAGCAGGGTAGACGTTCGCCTGCACTACTTC.

The rearrangement links TRBV5-1 to TRBJ2-3, with D possibly TRBD2 on 5 matching bases. The germline V gene encodes CDR1 SGHRS and CDR2 YFSETQ. CDR3 length: 15 residues. V lost 5 bases and J 0 bases, leaving 13 bases between the germline ends. CDR3 bases: TGCGCCAGCAGTCGCGAAGGAGGAAGCACAGATACGCAGTATTTT. This sequence encodes CASSREGGSTDTQYF.

The J gene is TRBJ1-3, the V gene TRBV18; 9 bases agree with TRBD1. The CDR3 is 14 amino acids. V dropped 4 bases and J dropped 6; count of bases not matched to a gene: 4. The germline gives CDR1 KGHSH, CDR2 LQKENI. In DNA, the CDR3 is TGTGCCAGCTCACTGGGACAGGGAGAAAACACCATATATTTT. This translates into CASSLGQGENTIYF.

The V call is TRBV7-8, the J call TRBJ1-5; D gene ambiguous. There are 13 residues in the CDR3. Germline values: CDR1 SGHVS, CDR2 FQNEAQ. With 5 bases removed from V and 4 bases from J, the gap between germline ends came to 9 bases. DNA for the CDR3: TGTGCCAGCAGCCTCACCGGTAATCAGCCCCAGCATTTT. As protein: CASSLTGNQPQHF.

V usage is TRBV6-5 and J usage is TRBJ2-5; 7 nucleotides align to TRBD1. CDR3 length equals 15 residues. Trimming at V came to 2 bases and at J to 5 bases, leaving 8 bases not matched to a gene. Per germline, CDR1 MNHEY and CDR2 SVGAGI. CDR3 amino acids: CASSYTTGTGETQYF. As DNA, the CDR3 is TGTGCCAGCAGTTACACGACAGGGACCGGTGAGACCCAGTACTTC.

The rearrangement links TRBV3-1 (or the pseudogene TRBV3-2) to TRBJ1-1; D gene ambiguous. Germline V gene data show CDR1 as LGHDT and CDR2 as YNNKEL (reference sequence). This CDR3 is built from 15 residues. Trimming pared 0 bases from V and 4 bases from J, leaving 12 bases between. The CDR3, as DNA: TGTGCCAGCAGCCAAGATTGGCAAGTGGCCACTGAAGCTTTCTTT. Its translation is CASSQDWQVATEAFF.

This clone has only a few counts. This CDR3 is CASSTRLAVYNEQFF. The CDR3 coding sequence is TGCGCCAGCAGCACTAGACTAGCGGTTTACAATGAGCAGTTCTTC. This chain uses TRBV4-1 with TRBJ2-1, with 9 bases that match TRBD2. Unmatched junction bases numbered 6, after V lost 5 bases and J lost 4 bases. Germline CDR1 MGHRA, CDR2 YSYEKL. CDR3 size: 15 residues.

The chain carries TRBV7-2 and TRBJ2-7, with a tentative D call TRBD2 (6 bases). Germline CDR1 is SGHTA and CDR2 is FQGNSA. V was shortened by 5 bases and J by 5 bases, with 16 bases between the two germline ends. This CDR3 region has 14 residues. The CDR3 nucleotides read TGTGCCAGCAGCCGGCGAGGGAGGAGGGACGAGCAGTACTTC. Translation: CASSRRGRRDEQYF.

This chain uses TRBV12-5 with TRBJ2-2; D assignment may be TRBD1 or TRBD2 (6 bases each). In germline, CDR1 is LGHNT, CDR2 FRNRAP. There are 16 residues in the CDR3. With 5 bases removed from V and 0 bases from J, the gap between germline ends came to 13 bases. CDR3 nucleotides: TGTGCTAGTGGTGCGGGACACCAGTCGAACACCGGGGAGCTGTTTTTT. It is translated as CASGAGHQSNTGELFF.

With respect to this clone: Other DNA sequences within the sample encode an identical CDR3. The chain links TRBV7-2 to TRBJ2-1, with 7 positions matching TRBD2. Germline values: CDR1 SGHTA, CDR2 FQGNSA. V trimming: 3 bases; J trimming: 4 bases; junction bases outside the gene matches: 3. CDR3 length: 14 amino acids. In nucleotides, the CDR3 is TGTGCCAGCAGCTTCCACGGGGGGTACAATGAGCAGTTCTTC. This gives the protein CASSFHGGYNEQFF.

J is TRBJ2-2 and V is TRBV27, with a tentative D call TRBD1 (6 bases). This CDR3 has 14 residues. Trimming cost V 6 bases and J 6 bases, with 14 bases left between them. Germline CDR1 MNHEY, CDR2 SMNVEV (reference sequence). CDR3 sequence reads: CASSRMTGAGELFF. The CDR3 DNA sequence: TGTGCCAGCAGCCGTATGACAGGTGCCGGGGAGCTGTTTTTT.

The chain combines TRBV24-1 with TRBJ2-1; possibly TRBD2 for D (6 bases). With 6 bases removed from V and 3 bases from J, the gap between germline ends came to 11 bases. Germline V gene data show CDR1 as KGHDR and CDR2 as SFDVKD. This CDR3 has 14 amino acids. CDR3 sequence: CATSPGGNYNEQFF. The CDR3 DNA follows: TGTGCCACCAGTCCAGGCGGGAACTACAATGAGCAGTTCTTC.

DNA for the CDR3: TGTGCCAGCAGTTTGTCCGGGACAGGGGTTGGCTACACCTTC. It encodes CASSLSGTGVGYTF. The V gene is TRBV6-5, the J gene TRBJ1-2; the match to TRBD1 covers 10 bases. The CDR3 covers 14 residues. Trimming at V came to 4 bases and at J to 7 bases, leaving 6 bases not matched to a gene. Per the germline V gene, CDR1 is MNHEY and CDR2 is SVGAGI.

This clone was counted only a few times. The V call is TRBV9, the J call TRBJ2-2; D remains unclear. Trimming pared 4 bases from V and 6 bases from J, leaving 7 bases between. Germline CDR1 and CDR2: SGDLS and YYNGEE. This CDR3 contains 12 residues. The CDR3, as DNA: TGTGCCAGCAGCCGAGATCCCGGGGAGCTGTTTTTT. This translates into CASSRDPGELFF.

This chain links TRBV18 with TRBJ1-2; TRBD1 is a possible D gene (5 bases). Germline CDR1 KGHSH, CDR2 LQKENI. This CDR3 has 15 amino acids. The ends were cut back, 2 bases at V and 4 bases at J, with 14 bases in the middle. The CDR3 DNA reads as TGTGCCAGCTCACCAGAAGGGACGTCAACCTATGGCTACACCTTC. Its translation is CASSPEGTSTYGYTF.

The chain links TRBV3-1 (or the pseudogene TRBV3-2) to TRBJ1-5; weak D call: TRBD1 (6 bases). Germline V gene sequence: CDR1 LGHDT, CDR2 YNNKEL (reference sequence). The CDR3 runs to 13 residues. Trimming took 4 bases from V and 5 from J, leaving 9 bases between them. As DNA, the CDR3 is TGTGCCAGCAGCCCACAGGGCTATCAGCCCCAGCATTTT. Its protein is CASSPQGYQPQHF.

V usage is TRBV19 and J usage is TRBJ1-6; 11 bases are shared with TRBD1. This CDR3 is 15 amino acids long. CDR1 LNHDA and CDR2 SQIVND come from the germline V gene (reference sequence). J gave up 8 bases and V 5 bases, and 5 bases lay outside the gene matches. As DNA, the CDR3 is TGTGCCAGTAGTCTTCGGACAGGGGGCGATTCACCCCTCCACTTT. Encoded protein: CASSLRTGGDSPLHF.

This rearrangement joins TRBV27 to TRBJ2-7; D is unresolved. CDR3 length: 15 residues. Trimming shortened V by 2 bases and J by 1 base, and 12 bases separated the two germline ends. The germline gives CDR1 MNHEY, CDR2 SMNVEV (reference sequence). The CDR3 region is CASSLPPTQSYEQYF. The CDR3 bases are TGTGCCAGCAGTTTACCCCCTACACAGTCCTACGAGCAGTACTTC.

This chain uses TRBV7-9 with TRBJ2-2; D may be TRBD1 or TRBD2 (5 bases each). The CDR3 totals 15 residues. Germline-derived CDR1 and CDR2 are SEHNR and FQNEAQ (reference sequence). Trimming pared 6 bases from V and 2 bases from J, leaving 13 bases between. This CDR3 reads CASSHVGVNTGELFF. The DNA of the CDR3 is TGTGCCAGCAGTCACGTGGGGGTTAACACCGGGGAGCTGTTTTTT.

This rearrangement joins TRBV18 to TRBJ2-7; no reliable D call. Germline-derived CDR1 and CDR2 are KGHSH and LQKENI. Trimming left V 3 bases short and J 3 bases short, with 15 bases between. The CDR3 spans 15 residues. CDR3 nucleotide sequence: TGTGCCAGCTCACCCAGCCCCCCTCCGAGCTACGAGCAGTACTTC. Translation gives CASSPSPPPSYEQYF. Full variable domain (rest looked up from reference TRBV18 and TRBJ2-7): NAGVMQNPRHLVRRRGQEARLRCSPMKGHSHVYWYRQLPEEGLKFMVYLQKENIIDESGMPKERFSAEFPKEGPSILRIQQVVRGDSAAYFCASSPSPPPSYEQYFGPGTRLTVT.